This T cell receptor (beta chain) was obtained from a study of blood T cells in healthy people across ages. As for the study in general: Per every two T cells, about one barcoded beta molecule was captured by template switching. Notes on the study in general: Shifts in expanded clonotypes may have been confounded by donor CMV status, which was unknown. Fewer expanded clones and more diversity marked long-lived versus aged donors.

This clonotype was counted only a few times. Its antigen is not identified. The CDR3 consists of 15 residues. Looked up from germline, CDR1 is SGHTA and CDR2 is FQGTGA. The V end lost 0 bases, the J end lost 2 bases, and 10 bases lay between the germline ends. Total RNA extracted from each sample amounted to at least 5.5 micrograms. With a J-beta primer mix and a sample-barcoded 5' primer, a second PCR ran roughly 6 to 12 cycles. TCRdb reanalysed the 5' RACE reads using MiXCR and keeps one entry per CDR3 protein. Of a few hundred thousand distinct CDR3 sequences in the sample, approximately 25% were seen once.

V and J are TRBV7-3 and TRBJ1-2; the D gene is possibly TRBD1 (5 bases). Sequenced sample: blood. This TCR was sampled from a woman aged 70-85 years in good health. The CDR3 coding sequence is TGTGCCAGCAGCTTAACTCACAGGTCCAACTATGGCTACACCTTC. Its protein is CASSLTHRSNYGYTF. Full variable domain (outside the CDR3, taken from reference TRBV7-3 and TRBJ1-2): GAGVSQTPSNKVTEKGKYVELRCDPISGHTALYWYRQSLGQGPEFLIYFQGTGAADDSGLPNDRFFAVRPEGSVSTLKIQRTERGDSAVYLCASSLTHRSNYGYTFGSGTRLTVV.